One sample yielded the 12 T cell receptor beta chains listed below, sequenced in a study of T-cell reconstitution after alpha-beta-depleted transplantation in children. TCRbeta library construction was performed incorporating unique molecular identifiers. TCRdb reprocessed the PCR reads with MiXCR, giving one entry per CDR3 protein. The repertoire includes some 200,000 distinct CDR3 sequences, approximately 10% of them detected once, and 28% sits in the top ten. Here the sequenced sample was PBMCs, taken before TCRalphabeta/CD19-depleted stem cell transplant. The receptors originated from a child in the first two years of life with acute myeloid leukemia, due to receive a stem cell transplant.

This clonotype was found many times. The chain recombines TRBV7-9 with TRBJ2-4; 11 nucleotides agree with TRBD1. V gave up 3 bases and J gave up 5 bases; unmatched junction bases: 3. The germline gives CDR1 SEHNR, CDR2 FQNEAQ (reference sequence). The CDR3 loop spans 15 amino acids. The CDR3 is CASSFPGQGENIQYF. CDR3 coding DNA: TGTGCCAGCAGCTTCCCGGGACAGGGGGAAAACATTCAGTACTTC. Complete variable domain (other parts from reference TRBV7-9 and TRBJ2-4): DTGVSQNPRHKITKRGQNVTFRCDPISEHNRLYWYRQTLGQGPEFLTYFQNEAQLEKSRLLSDRFSAERPKGSFSTLEIQRTEQGDSAMYLCASSFPGQGENIQYFGAGTRLSVL.

This clonotype was detected ten times or more. This chain links TRBV7-2 with TRBJ2-1; the match to TRBD2 covers 8 bases. Germline V gives CDR1 SGHTA, CDR2 FQGNSA. This CDR3 has 16 amino acids. V gave up 1 base and J gave up 6 bases; unmatched junction bases: 8. The DNA of the CDR3 is TGTGCCAGCAGCTTAGTAGCGGGGATTAACTCCAATGAGCAGTTCTTC. It codes for CASSLVAGINSNEQFF.

This clonotype was detected once. The chain employs TRBV2 and TRBJ1-5; no firm D call. Germline V gene lookup returns CDR1 SNHLY and CDR2 FYNNEI. The V end lost 2 bases, the J end lost 7 bases, and 12 bases lay between the germline ends. This CDR3 has 14 residues. In nucleotides, the CDR3 is TGTGCCAGCAGTGAAAGCAGAAGCTTCCAGCCCCAGCATTTT. Translation: CASSESRSFQPQHF.

This clonotype was observed at least ten times. The rearrangement uses TRBV4-3 and TRBJ2-2, with a weak D call TRBD2 (6 bases). Per the germline V gene, CDR1 is LGHNA and CDR2 is YSLEER. The CDR3 spans 16 residues. V dropped 1 base and J dropped 0 bases, with 9 bases sitting between them. The DNA for the CDR3 is TGCGCCAGCAGCCAAGCGGCGGGATCGAACACCGGGGAGCTGTTTTTT. It codes for CASSQAAGSNTGELFF.

This clonotype has at least ten counts. V and J are TRBV29-1 and TRBJ2-5; D is unclear. The germline gives CDR1 SQVTM, CDR2 ANQGSEA. This CDR3 is 10 amino acids long. V shed 4 bases and J shed 5 bases, with 5 bases lying between them. This chain's CDR3 is CSVGQETQYF. DNA for the CDR3: TGCAGCGTTGGCCAGGAGACCCAGTACTTC. Full variable domain (remainder filled in from reference TRBV29-1 and TRBJ2-5): SAVISQKPSRDICQRGTSLTIQCQVDSQVTMMFWYRQQPGQSLTLIATANQGSEATYESGFVIDKFPISRPNLTFSTLTVSNMSPEDSSIYLCSVGQETQYFGPGTRLLVL.

Comments on this clonotype: This sequence may be a read error, since a much larger clone differs from it by one base. V gene TRBV5-1 combines with J gene TRBJ2-1; TRBD1 agrees at 10 bases. This CDR3 is 15 amino acids long. Germline V CDR1 and CDR2: SGHRS, YFSETQ. The CDR3 DNA reads TGCACCAGCAGCAGGGACAGGGGATACTACAATGAGCAGTTCTTC. Translation: CTSSRDRGYYNEQFF.

In this sample, this clonotype turned up many times. This rearrangement joins TRBV20-1 to TRBJ2-3; maybe TRBD2 (6 bases). The CDR3 is 15 residues long. Deletions cut 3 bases from V and 4 bases from J, with 17 bases between. Germline CDR1 is DFQATT and CDR2 is SNEGSKA (reference sequence). The CDR3 nucleotides are TGCAGTGCTAGTGCACGGGAGTCGGGGGCAGATACGCAGTATTTT. Its protein is CSASARESGADTQYF.

This clonotype was seen at least ten times. The chain is built from TRBV12-5 and TRBJ2-3, with D hard to call. This CDR3 contains 14 residues. From germline, CDR1 is LGHNT and CDR2 FRNRAP. Trimming removed 1 base at V and 0 bases at J, with 5 bases between. The CDR3 loop is CASGLGGSTDTQYF. The DNA of the CDR3 is TGTGCTAGTGGTTTGGGCGGCAGCACAGATACGCAGTATTTT.

A word on this clonotype: A much more abundant neighbour one base away suggests this may be a read error. The chain joins TRBV28 to TRBJ1-3; D uncertain. Germline V lookup: CDR1 MDHEN, CDR2 SYDVKM. The CDR3 contains 13 residues. As DNA, the CDR3 is TGTGCCAGCCCGTCCTCCTCTGGAAACACCATACATTTT. Its translation: CASPSSSGNTIHF.

The chain uses TRBV18 and TRBJ1-3, with D possibly matching TRBD1 (5 bases). Trimming removed 1 base at V and 4 bases at J, with 8 bases between. The CDR3 is made up of 14 amino acids. Germline V lookup: CDR1 KGHSH, CDR2 LQKENI. The CDR3 nucleotides are TGTGCCAGCTCACCACAACAGGCCGGAAACACCATATATTTT. Residues: CASSPQQAGNTIYF.

Concerning this clonotype: A read error is possible here, since a much larger clone lies one base away. The CDR3 DNA reads as TGCAGTGCCACCACTTCGCTCGGCGGGGAGAGCACAGATACGCAGTATTTT. Translated, it gives CSATTSLGGESTDTQYF. The J gene is TRBJ2-3, the V gene TRBV20-1; maybe TRBD2 (6 bases). The CDR3 totals 17 residues. V dropped 6 bases and J dropped 0 bases, with 22 bases sitting between them. Germline CDR1 DFQATT, CDR2 SNEGSKA (reference sequence).

V and J are TRBV24-1 and TRBJ2-1, with a possible D match to TRBD1 (6 bases). Germline CDR1 KGHDR, CDR2 SFDVKD. There are 18 residues in the CDR3. The ends were cut back, 3 bases at V and 4 bases at J, with 21 bases in the middle. The CDR3 spells CATSDPESPGARYNEQFF. CDR3 bases: TGTGCCACCAGTGATCCGGAGTCTCCAGGGGCACGGTACAATGAGCAGTTCTTC.